A single sample is the source of the 8 T cell receptor beta chains below, sequenced in a study of CD8 T cells in ankylosing spondylitis. TCRdb re-derived calls from the 5' RACE reads in MiXCR, one entry per CDR3 protein. The profile shows about 200,000 distinct CDR3 sequences, roughly 24% of them singletons. The sequencing sample was made of blood, either unsorted or a sorted T cell fraction (not recorded which). The receptors originated from a male donor with ankylosing spondylitis or in good health (not recorded which).

Many counts were recorded for this clonotype. V is TRBV5-1 and J is TRBJ1-1, with D perhaps matching TRBD1 (5 bases). V was shortened by 6 bases and J by 4 bases, with 16 bases between the two germline ends. The CDR3 contains 14 residues. Germline values: CDR1 SGHRS, CDR2 YFSETQ. CDR3 region: CASNFAGGPTEAFF. The CDR3 nucleotides read TGCGCCAGCAACTTTGCTGGGGGTCCCACTGAAGCTTTCTTT.

This clonotype was observed at least ten times. This chain connects TRBV12-3 or TRBV12-4 to TRBJ2-1; D is perhaps TRBD1 or TRBD2 (6 bases each). The germline V and J ends were trimmed by 2 bases and 9 bases, with 8 bases remaining between them. This CDR3 is built from 12 residues. This CDR3 reads CASSLKGGEQFF. CDR3 nucleotide sequence: TGTGCCAGCAGTTTAAAGGGGGGTGAGCAGTTCTTC.

This clonotype was observed many times. The chain joins TRBV29-1 to TRBJ1-1; D remains ambiguous. Trimming removed 4 bases from V and 3 bases from J, with 12 bases in between. CDR1 is SQVTM, CDR2 ANQGSEA, per germline. This CDR3 is built from 13 residues. CDR3 residues: CSVAVVRDTEAFF. The CDR3 nucleotides read TGCAGCGTTGCCGTAGTTAGGGACACTGAAGCTTTCTTT.

The gene calls are TRBV29-1 and TRBJ2-2; TRBD2 might be the D (5 bases). CDR1 and CDR2 (germline): SQVTM, ANQGSEA. There are 13 residues in the CDR3. Trimming pared 6 bases from V and 5 bases from J, leaving 13 bases between. This CDR3 reads CSVRASGTGELFF. The CDR3 nucleotides are TGCAGCGTGCGGGCATCCGGGACCGGGGAGCTGTTTTTT.

V usage is TRBV7-3 and J usage is TRBJ2-2; unclear D gene. The length of the CDR3 is 13 residues. Trimming removed 2 bases at V and 5 bases at J, with 6 bases between. In germline, CDR1 is SGHTA, CDR2 FQGTGA. CDR3 region: CASSLSSTGELFF. DNA of the CDR3: TGTGCCAGCAGCTTATCGAGTACCGGGGAGCTGTTTTTT. Filled out from reference TRBV7-3 and TRBJ2-2, the complete variable domain reads GAGVSQTPSNKVTEKGKYVELRCDPISGHTALYWYRQSLGQGPEFLIYFQGTGAADDSGLPNDRFFAVRPEGSVSTLKIQRTERGDSAVYLCASSLSSTGELFFGEGSRLTVL.

This clonotype was seen ten or more times. This chain joins TRBV15 and TRBJ2-1; D tentatively reads TRBD1 or TRBD2 (5 bases each). Looked up from germline, CDR1 is LNHNV and CDR2 is YYDKDF (reference sequence). This CDR3 is built from 15 residues. V gave up 3 bases and J gave up 5 bases, with 14 bases separating them. This CDR3 reads CATSRGWGSDNEQFF. The CDR3 coding sequence is TGTGCCACCAGCAGGGGCTGGGGGTCGGACAATGAGCAGTTCTTC.

The chain uses TRBV15 and TRBJ2-7, with TRBD2 matching 7 bases. The CDR3 length is 15 residues. Trimming took 4 bases from V and 4 from J; bases not matched to a gene: 10. CDR1 LNHNV and CDR2 YYDKDF come from the germline V gene (reference sequence). CDR3 in amino acids: CATSIPRELGYEQYF. CDR3 in DNA: TGTGCCACCAGCATCCCGCGGGAGTTAGGGTACGAGCAGTACTTC.

The CDR3 DNA is TGTGCCATATCGCCCCTTAGGGCCGGGGAGCTGTTTTTT. This encodes CAISPLRAGELFF. The chain employs TRBV10-3 and TRBJ2-2; the D is unclear. Germline lookup yields CDR1 ENHRY and CDR2 SYGVKD. The CDR3 loop spans 13 amino acids. The V end was cut by 9 bases, the J end by 6 bases, with 14 bases between.